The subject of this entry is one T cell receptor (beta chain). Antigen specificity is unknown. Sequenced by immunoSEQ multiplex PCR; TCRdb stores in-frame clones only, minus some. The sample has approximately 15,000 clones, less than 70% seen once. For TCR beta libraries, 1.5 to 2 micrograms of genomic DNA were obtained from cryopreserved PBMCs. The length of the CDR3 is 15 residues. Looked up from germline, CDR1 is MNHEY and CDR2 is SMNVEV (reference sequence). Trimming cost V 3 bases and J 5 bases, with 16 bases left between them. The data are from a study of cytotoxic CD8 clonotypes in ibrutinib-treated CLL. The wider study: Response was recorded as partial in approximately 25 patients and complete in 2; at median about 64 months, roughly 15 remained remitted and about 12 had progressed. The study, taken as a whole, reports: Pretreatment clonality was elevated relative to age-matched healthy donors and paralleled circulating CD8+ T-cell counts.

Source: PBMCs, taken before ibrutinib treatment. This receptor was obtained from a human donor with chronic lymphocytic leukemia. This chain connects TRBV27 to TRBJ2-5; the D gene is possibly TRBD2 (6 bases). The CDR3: CASSFEGGLDETQYF. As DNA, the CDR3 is TGTGCCAGCAGTTTCGAGGGAGGACTGGACGAGACCCAGTACTTC.